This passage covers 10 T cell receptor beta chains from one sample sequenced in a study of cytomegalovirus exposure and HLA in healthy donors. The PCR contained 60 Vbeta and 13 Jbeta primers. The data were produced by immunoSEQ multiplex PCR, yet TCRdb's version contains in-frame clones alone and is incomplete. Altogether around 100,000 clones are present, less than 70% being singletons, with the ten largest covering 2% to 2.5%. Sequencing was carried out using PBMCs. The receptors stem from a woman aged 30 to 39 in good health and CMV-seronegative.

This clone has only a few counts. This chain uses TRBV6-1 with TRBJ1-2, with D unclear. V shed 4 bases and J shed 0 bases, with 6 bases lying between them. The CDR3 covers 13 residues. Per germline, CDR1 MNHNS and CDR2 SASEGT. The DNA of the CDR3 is TGTGCCAGCAGTGGAGAAGCTAACTATGGCTACACCTTC. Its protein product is CASSGEANYGYTF.

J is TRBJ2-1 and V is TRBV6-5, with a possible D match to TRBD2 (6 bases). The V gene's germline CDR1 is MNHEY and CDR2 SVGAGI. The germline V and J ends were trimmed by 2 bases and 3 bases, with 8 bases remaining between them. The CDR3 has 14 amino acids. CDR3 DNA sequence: TGTGCCAGCAGTTACGGGACTGACTACAATGAGCAGTTCTTC. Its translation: CASSYGTDYNEQFF.

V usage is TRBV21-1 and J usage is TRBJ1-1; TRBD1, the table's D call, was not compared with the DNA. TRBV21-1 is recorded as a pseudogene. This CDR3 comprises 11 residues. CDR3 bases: TGTGCCAGCGGGCACAGGGAATTGGCTTTCTTT. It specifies CASGHRELAFF.

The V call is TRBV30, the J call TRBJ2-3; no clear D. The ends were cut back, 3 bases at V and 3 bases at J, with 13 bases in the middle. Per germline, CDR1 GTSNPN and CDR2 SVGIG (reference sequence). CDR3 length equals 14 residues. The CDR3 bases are TGTGCCTGGAGCCACTCATATTCTACAGATACGCAGTATTTT. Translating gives CAWSHSYSTDTQYF.

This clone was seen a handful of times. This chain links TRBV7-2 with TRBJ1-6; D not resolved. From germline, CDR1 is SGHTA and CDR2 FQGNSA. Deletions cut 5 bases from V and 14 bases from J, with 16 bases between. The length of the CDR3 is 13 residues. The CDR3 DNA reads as TGTGCCAGCAGCCCCCAGACGGAGGACTCCCTCCACTTT. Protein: CASSPQTEDSLHF.

The CDR3 region is CASSSALGNNEQFF. The CDR3 DNA reads as TGCGCCAGCAGTTCAGCCCTAGGAAACAATGAGCAGTTCTTC. V gene TRBV10-1 combines with J gene TRBJ2-1, with D unclear. The CDR3 loop spans 14 amino acids. The V end lost 5 bases, the J end lost 5 bases, and 13 bases lay between the germline ends. Germline CDR1 is WNHNN and CDR2 is SYGVQD (reference sequence).

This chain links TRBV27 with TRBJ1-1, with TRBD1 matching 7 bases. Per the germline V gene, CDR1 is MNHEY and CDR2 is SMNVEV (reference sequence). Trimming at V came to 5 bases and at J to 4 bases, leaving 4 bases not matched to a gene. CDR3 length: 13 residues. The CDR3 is CASSRQGGTEAFF. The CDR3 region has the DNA TGTGCCAGCAGTCGACAGGGCGGCACTGAAGCTTTCTTT.

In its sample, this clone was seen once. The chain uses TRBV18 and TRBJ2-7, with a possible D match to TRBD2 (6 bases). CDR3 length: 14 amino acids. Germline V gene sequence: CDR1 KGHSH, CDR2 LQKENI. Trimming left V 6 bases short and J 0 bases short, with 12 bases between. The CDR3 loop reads CASSRGTFSYEQYF. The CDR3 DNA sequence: TGTGCCAGCTCCCGCGGGACTTTCTCCTACGAGCAGTACTTC.

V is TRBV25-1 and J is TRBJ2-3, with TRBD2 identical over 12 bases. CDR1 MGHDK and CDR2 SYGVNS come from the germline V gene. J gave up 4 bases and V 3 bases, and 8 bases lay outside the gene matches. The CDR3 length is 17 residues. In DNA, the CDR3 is TGTGCCAGCAGTGATTGGTCTAGCGGGAGGGATGCAGATACGCAGTATTTT. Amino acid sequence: CASSDWSSGRDADTQYF.

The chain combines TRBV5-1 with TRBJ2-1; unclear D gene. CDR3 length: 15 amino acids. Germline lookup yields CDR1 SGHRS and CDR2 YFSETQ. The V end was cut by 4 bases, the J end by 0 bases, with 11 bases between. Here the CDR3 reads CASSHSSDSYNEQFF. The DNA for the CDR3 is TGCGCCAGCAGCCATAGCTCCGACTCCTACAATGAGCAGTTCTTC.